The clone carrying this T cell receptor (beta chain) has a count of ten or more. Trimming cost V 5 bases and J 6 bases, with 23 bases left between them. The germline gives CDR1 SEHNR, CDR2 FQNEAQ (reference sequence). The CDR3 loop spans 16 amino acids. Each CDR3 protein is one row after TCRdb ran MiXCR on the RT-PCR reads. The sample holds 150,000 to 200,000 distinct CDR3 sequences, about an eighth seen once. The data derive from a study of response to subunit inactivated influenza vaccine. A further study also used this sample, focusing on T cells expressing NK-cell markers. That paper states: It was by 5'RACE template switching with UMIs that TCR beta cDNA was made. Of eight sequenced donors, seven were HCMV-seropositive and one HCMV-seronegative. An anti-gamma-delta TCR antibody was added in several experiments. It restricted sorting to alpha-beta TCR-expressing T cells.

The source is a man aged 50 to 60 who received an inactivated influenza vaccine. This chain links TRBV7-9 with TRBJ2-7; tentatively, D is TRBD1 (5 bases). The sample in question was CD8+ T cells sorted from PBMCs, obtained roughly 12 days after vaccination. CDR3: CASSPDRGPIWGEQYF. Here the CDR3 DNA reads TGTGCCAGCAGCCCTGATAGGGGTCCTATTTGGGGCGAGCAGTACTTC.